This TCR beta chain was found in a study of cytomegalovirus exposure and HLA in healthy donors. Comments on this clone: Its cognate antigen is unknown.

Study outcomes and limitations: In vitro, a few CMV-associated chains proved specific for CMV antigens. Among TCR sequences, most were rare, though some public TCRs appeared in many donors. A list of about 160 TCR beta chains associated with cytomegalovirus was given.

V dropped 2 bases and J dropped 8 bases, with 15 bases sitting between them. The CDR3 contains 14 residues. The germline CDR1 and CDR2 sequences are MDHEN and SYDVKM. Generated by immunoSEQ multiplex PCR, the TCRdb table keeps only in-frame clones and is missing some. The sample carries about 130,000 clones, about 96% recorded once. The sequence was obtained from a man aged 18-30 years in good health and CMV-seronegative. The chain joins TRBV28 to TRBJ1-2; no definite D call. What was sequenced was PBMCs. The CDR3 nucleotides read TGTGCCAGCAGTTTAGTAGGCCAGGTCAGCGGCTACACCTTC. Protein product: CASSLVGQVSGYTF.